A selection of T cell receptor beta chains follows, all from one sample in a study of response to subunit inactivated influenza vaccine. TCRdb reanalysed the RT-PCR reads using MiXCR and keeps one entry per CDR3 protein. Of 400,000 to 650,000 distinct CDR3 sequences in the sample, approximately 7.3% were seen once. Sequencing was performed on PBMCs from blood, taken about 24 months after vaccination. The receptor set was obtained from a man aged 50 to 69 who received an inactivated influenza vaccine. Both conserved end residues are part of each CDR3. The D gene is left open where the match is weak. Clone size is given for some rows only: seen once, a few or many times, or a class if the clone is expanded.

j_gene	v_gene	d_gene	abundance	CDR3aa	CDR3nt
TRBJ2-5	TRBV4-3	-	-	CASSQDISGGETQYF	TGCGCCAGCAGCCAAGACATCAGTGGAGGAGAGACCCAGTACTTC
TRBJ1-5	TRBV24-1	TRBD1	-	CATSDPGQGLNQPQHF	TGTGCCACCAGTGATCCGGGACAGGGTCTAAATCAGCCCCAGCATTTT
TRBJ1-1	TRBV25-1	-	-	CASIHPTGRGRVGTEAFF	TGTGCCAGCATCCACCCGACGGGTCGGGGGCGGGTAGGCACTGAAGCTTTCTTT
TRBJ2-3	TRBV9	-	many	CASSVDQGKTQYF	TGTGCCAGCAGCGTAGATCAGGGGAAGACGCAGTATTTT
TRBJ1-5	TRBV28	TRBD1	few	CASSWTGIMGQPQHF	TGTGCCAGCAGTTGGACAGGGATCATGGGGCAGCCCCAGCATTTT
TRBJ2-7	TRBV28	TRBD2	many	CASSPSGGGSYEQYF	TGTGCCAGCAGTCCTAGCGGGGGGGGCTCCTACGAGCAGTACTTC
TRBJ1-6	TRBV4-2	-	-	CASSQDRAGNSPLHF	TGTGCCAGCAGCCAAGATCGGGCCGGCAATTCACCCCTCCACTTT
TRBJ2-1	TRBV27	TRBD1	-	CASSSPGQPYNEQFF	TGTGCCAGCAGTTCCCCGGGACAGCCTTACAATGAGCAGTTCTTC
TRBJ1-2	TRBV27	TRBD1	many	CASSSTGDWGYTF	TGTGCCAGCAGTTCTACAGGGGATTGGGGCTACACCTTC
TRBJ2-3	TRBV3-1	TRBD2	few	CASSPYGTSGVDTQYF	TGTGCCAGCAGCCCCTACGGGACTAGCGGGGTCGATACGCAGTATTTT
TRBJ1-2	TRBV5-1	-	-	CASSRGTVTYGYTF	TGCGCCAGCAGCCGGGGAACGGTGACATATGGCTACACCTTC
TRBJ2-7	TRBV12-3/TRBV12-4	-	-	CASSTGPFYEQYF	TGTGCCAGCAGCACAGGCCCTTTCTACGAGCAGTACTTC
TRBJ2-7	TRBV12-3/TRBV12-4	-	many	CASSPLGVRKRYEQYF	TGTGCCAGCAGTCCATTAGGAGTGAGGAAGAGGTACGAGCAGTACTTC
TRBJ2-7	TRBV11-2	-	many	CASSSTSDWSGFSEQYF	TGTGCCAGCAGCTCCACATCCGACTGGAGTGGTTTTAGCGAGCAGTACTTC
TRBJ2-1	TRBV20-1	-	many	CSAYQETFNNEQFF	TGCAGTGCCTACCAGGAGACTTTCAACAATGAGCAGTTCTTC
TRBJ2-5	TRBV28	-	few	CASKRGGMETQYF	TGTGCCAGCAAACGTGGCGGGATGGAGACCCAGTACTTC
TRBJ2-3	TRBV6-2/TRBV6-3	-	many	CASNEGSHTQYF	TGTGCCAGCAACGAGGGTTCGCATACGCAGTATTTT
TRBJ2-7	TRBV7-2	TRBD2	-	CASTRTSGGAGYEQYF	TGTGCCAGCACCCGGACTAGCGGGGGGGCTGGGTACGAGCAGTACTTC
TRBJ2-1	TRBV5-6	-	few	CASSLMFQGRNEQFF	TGTGCCAGCAGCTTGATGTTCCAGGGAAGGAATGAGCAGTTCTTC
TRBJ2-1	TRBV12-3/TRBV12-4	-	many	CASSLGSGHSSYNEQFF	TGTGCCAGCAGTTTAGGGTCTGGACATTCTTCCTACAATGAGCAGTTCTTC
TRBJ2-7	TRBV6-1	-	-	CASSEAGLELSYEQYF	TGTGCCAGCAGTGAAGCGGGGCTGGAACTTTCCTACGAGCAGTACTTC
TRBJ2-3	TRBV6-5	-	many	CASSYRARGDTQYF	TGTGCCAGCAGTTATCGAGCGAGGGGGGATACGCAGTATTTT
TRBJ2-7	TRBV5-1	TRBD1	-	CASSAGQGPYEQYF	TGCGCCAGCAGCGCGGGACAGGGTCCCTACGAGCAGTACTTC
TRBJ2-1	TRBV15	-	many	CATSRALFANEQFF	TGTGCCACCAGCAGAGCCTTATTTGCCAATGAGCAGTTCTTC